This T cell receptor (beta chain) was recovered during a study of T cells in Graves' hyperthyroidism and ophthalmopathy. Using RNA transcripts as the source, TCR beta CDR3 regions were amplified. Researchers ran a first-round RT-PCR on the TCR CDR3 using the HTBI primer set. MiXCR, run by TCRdb on the multiplex PCR reads, gives a single entry per CDR3 protein. The sample includes almost 600,000 distinct CDR3 sequences, about 15% of them seen just once. The table lists this clonotype with many counts. Between the trimmed V and J ends, which lost 0 bases and 7 bases, there was a span of 9 bases. Germline V gene data show CDR1 as SGDLS and CDR2 as YYNGEE. This CDR3 has 13 amino acids.

The rearrangement joins TRBV9 to TRBJ2-3; D perhaps matches TRBD1 (5 bases). Sample: blood. The TCR comes from a woman in her twenties or thirties with Graves' hyperthyroidism that later progressed to Graves' ophthalmopathy. The CDR3 bases are TGTGCCAGCAGCGTAGACCAGGGCTATACGCAGTATTTT. Its translation: CASSVDQGYTQYF. The whole variable domain, filled in from reference TRBV9 and TRBJ2-3, reads DSGVTQTPKHLITATGQRVTLRCSPRSGDLSVYWYQQSLDQGLQFLIQYYNGEERAKGNILERFSAQQFPDLHSELNLSSLELGDSALYFCASSVDQGYTQYFGPGTRLTVL.